The 11 T cell receptor beta chains below were found in one sample sequenced in a study of liver allograft versus peripheral blood T cells. In the study overall: The study compared liver allograft T cell receptor repertoires against peripheral blood repertoires of liver transplant recipients.

Via MiXCR, TCRdb re-called the reads, giving one row per CDR3 protein. The sample carries roughly 6,700 distinct CDR3 sequences, roughly 18% recorded once. The receptors come from a human patient who had a liver transplant. Some of these T cells may belong to the graft donor.

This clonotype showed up many times. The chain uses TRBV6-6 and TRBJ2-1, with 7 bases fitting TRBD1. J lost 7 bases, V lost 5 bases, and 8 bases had no gene match. CDR3 length: 14 amino acids. Germline V gene lookup returns CDR1 MNHNY and CDR2 SVGAGI (reference sequence). The CDR3 region is CASSARTGPNEQFF. The CDR3 nucleotides read TGTGCCAGCAGTGCTCGGACAGGTCCAAATGAGCAGTTCTTC.

This clonotype was found a few times. The chain recombines TRBV6-5 with TRBJ1-2; TRBD1 agrees at 10 bases. The CDR3 totals 14 residues. With V trimmed by 4 bases and J by 2 bases, 1 base remained unmatched. Germline V gene lookup returns CDR1 MNHEY and CDR2 SVGAGI. In nucleotides, the CDR3 is TGTGCCAGCAGTTGGACAGGGGGGAACTATGGCTACACCTTC. Its protein product is CASSWTGGNYGYTF.

The V gene is TRBV7-9, the J gene TRBJ1-2; D unclear. Looked up from germline, CDR1 is SEHNR and CDR2 is FQNEAQ (reference sequence). Trimming removed 9 bases from V and 0 bases from J, with 17 bases in between. The CDR3 extends over 15 amino acids. The CDR3 region has the DNA TGTGCCAGAAGCCTCCCGGCACAAGCTAACTATGGCTACACCTTC. This codes for CARSLPAQANYGYTF.

With respect to this clonotype: This may come from a read error, since a much larger clone is one base off. This sequence joins TRBV10-3 and TRBJ1-6; 8 positions agree with TRBD1. The CDR3 is 15 amino acids. V shed 5 bases, J shed 8 bases, and the junction held 8 bases outside the gene matches. Germline-derived CDR1 and CDR2 are ENHRY and SYGVKD. CDR3 sequence: CAISYGLTGDSPLHF. CDR3 nucleotides: TGTGCCATCAGTTACGGTCTGACAGGGGATTCACCCCTCCACTTT.

In its sample, this clonotype was seen many times. The chain employs TRBV7-2 and TRBJ1-3, with TRBD1 matching over 7 bases. Trimming removed 3 bases from V and 5 bases from J; junction bases left unmatched: 1. The CDR3 has 13 amino acids. Germline CDR1 and CDR2: SGHTA and FQGNSA. In DNA, the CDR3 is TGTGCCAGCAGCTTGGACAGGCGAAACACCATATATTTT. This codes for CASSLDRRNTIYF.

This chain uses TRBV12-3 or TRBV12-4 with TRBJ1-2; no definite D call. The CDR3 covers 13 residues. V lost 4 bases and J 3 bases, leaving 9 bases between the germline ends. CDR3 region: CASSSAQDYGYTF. The CDR3 DNA reads TGTGCCAGCAGTTCGGCCCAGGACTATGGCTACACCTTC.

This clonotype was counted many times. At one of its ends the junction is not consistent with the germline gene, which may arise from a read error. The V gene is TRBV27, the J gene TRBJ2-1, with D tentatively TRBD1 (5 bases). Germline CDR1 is MNHEY and CDR2 is SMNVEV (reference sequence). There are 15 residues in the CDR3. The CDR3 DNA reads as TGTGCCAGCCGTTTGGGGCAGGGAAACTACAATGAGCAGTTCTTC. Translated, it gives CASRLGQGNYNEQFF.

About this clonotype itself: Likely a read error: the CDR3 ends without its conserved phenylalanine or tryptophan. The chain carries TRBV5-6 and TRBJ1-5; a weak D match, TRBD1 (6 bases). The CDR3 runs to 16 residues. V gave up 1 base and J gave up 3 bases, with 14 bases separating them. From germline, CDR1 is SGHDT and CDR2 YYEEEE. The CDR3 nucleotides are TGTGCCAGCAGCTTGTGGATTGGGGGGCCCAATCAGCCCCAGCATTCT. This gives the protein CASSLWIGGPNQPQHS.

This clonotype is medium-sized in the sample. This chain connects TRBV29-1 to TRBJ1-1; D might be TRBD1 (5 bases). Trimming took off 7 bases at V and 8 bases at J, with 23 bases between the two ends. CDR1 is SQVTM, CDR2 ANQGSEA, per germline. CDR3 length: 14 amino acids. CDR3 loop: CSAEGIGGPQEAFF. DNA of the CDR3: TGCAGCGCCGAAGGCATCGGGGGTCCTCAGGAAGCTTTCTTT.

This clonotype came up a few times. V and J are TRBV5-4 and TRBJ1-3; 7 bases match TRBD1. The junction had 13 bases not matched to a gene; V was cut back by 2 bases and J by 8 bases. This CDR3 comprises 16 residues. Germline-derived CDR1 and CDR2 are SGHNT and YYREEE (reference sequence). This CDR3 is CASSLDLGGQKDTIYF. In DNA form, the CDR3 reads TGTGCCAGCAGCTTAGACTTGGGGGGACAGAAAGACACCATATATTTT.

This clonotype was observed at least ten times. The J gene is TRBJ1-1, the V gene TRBV6-1; D uncertain. CDR3 size: 13 residues. V lost 1 base to trimming and J lost 3 bases, with 6 bases between them. Germline assignment: CDR1 MNHNS and CDR2 SASEGT. The CDR3 here is CASSEDGYTEAFF. The DNA of the CDR3 is TGTGCCAGCAGTGAAGACGGTTACACTGAAGCTTTCTTT.